The 11 T cell receptor beta chains in this list originate from one sample, sequenced in a study of blood T cell repertoires in COVID-19. Profiling relied on immunoSEQ multiplex PCR, and the TCRdb table lists in-frame clones only, not all of them. The sample records around 140,000 clones, about nine tenths being singletons. Sequenced material: peripheral blood. The receptors were gathered from a man aged 45-60 years with acute or convalescent COVID-19.

This chain joins TRBV5-1 and TRBJ2-2; 7 bases map to TRBD1. Germline V gene lookup returns CDR1 SGHRS and CDR2 YFSETQ. The CDR3 totals 13 residues. V shed 7 bases, J shed 2 bases, and the junction held 2 bases outside the gene matches. The CDR3 sequence is CASGQDNTGELFF. The CDR3 nucleotides read TGCGCCAGCGGACAGGATAACACCGGGGAGCTGTTTTTT. The whole variable domain, filled in from reference TRBV5-1 and TRBJ2-2, reads KAGVTQTPRYLIKTRGQQVTLSCSPISGHRSVSWYQQTPGQGLQFLFEYFSETQRNKGNFPGRFSGRQFSNSRSEMNVSTLELGDSALYLCASGQDNTGELFFGEGSRLTVL.

This chain uses TRBV11-2 with TRBJ2-5; weak D call: TRBD2 (5 bases). Between the trimmed V and J ends, which lost 5 bases and 1 base, there was a span of 8 bases. This CDR3 comprises 13 residues. Germline CDR1 and CDR2: SGHAT and FQNNGV. CDR3 in amino acids: CASSLGIQETQYF. CDR3 nucleotide sequence: TGTGCCAGCAGCCTCGGGATCCAAGAGACCCAGTACTTC.

J is TRBJ1-5 and V is TRBV19; no reliable D call. Per germline, CDR1 LNHDA and CDR2 SQIVND (reference sequence). The CDR3 sequence is 14 residues long. The V gene lost 8 bases and the J gene lost 0 bases, with 11 bases spanning the gap. The CDR3 region is CASSQEYSNQPQHF. The CDR3 DNA reads as TGTGCCAGTTCTCAGGAATATAGCAATCAGCCCCAGCATTTT.

This chain connects TRBV5-6 to TRBJ1-2; D not resolved. V was pared by 2 bases and J by 4 bases, with 9 bases between. Germline CDR1 SGHDT, CDR2 YYEEEE. The CDR3 runs to 13 residues. In nucleotides, the CDR3 is TGTGCCAGCAGCTTTCTCACGGTCTATGGCTACACCTTC. Its protein is CASSFLTVYGYTF. The complete variable domain, with remaining parts taken from reference TRBV5-6 and TRBJ1-2, reads DAGVTQSPTHLIKTRGQQVTLRCSPKSGHDTVSWYQQALGQGPQFIFQYYEEEERQRGNFPDRFSGHQFPNYSSELNVNALLLGDSALYLCASSFLTVYGYTFGSGTRLTVV.

This chain links TRBV24-1 with TRBJ2-7; TRBD1 matches at 7 bases. There are 16 residues in the CDR3. Unmatched junction bases numbered 8, after V lost 4 bases and J lost 0 bases. Germline CDR1 and CDR2: KGHDR and SFDVKD. Written as DNA, the CDR3 is TGTGCCACCAGTGACAACAGGGGCCCAAGCTCCTACGAGCAGTACTTC. As protein: CATSDNRGPSSYEQYF.

The chain uses TRBV6-5 and TRBJ1-2; possible D gene TRBD1, 6 bases. V was cut by 6 bases and J by 5 bases, with 13 bases left in between. Germline CDR1 and CDR2: MNHEY and SVGAGI. The CDR3 is made up of 13 amino acids. The CDR3: CASSPNRVYGYTF. The CDR3 coding sequence is TGTGCCAGCAGCCCAAACAGGGTGTATGGCTACACCTTC.

This clone was detected a few times. The V gene is TRBV19, the J gene TRBJ1-5; D is possibly TRBD1 (5 bases). V lost 8 bases, J lost 3 bases, and 11 bases lay in between. The CDR3 extends over 13 amino acids. Germline V gene lookup returns CDR1 LNHDA and CDR2 SQIVND (reference sequence). The CDR3 loop reads CASGRDSNQPQHF. CDR3 coding DNA: TGTGCCAGTGGCCGGGACTCCAATCAGCCCCAGCATTTT.

V is TRBV19 and J is TRBJ1-2; no clear D gene. CDR1 LNHDA and CDR2 SQIVND come from the germline V gene (reference sequence). V dropped 6 bases and J dropped 3 bases, with 11 bases sitting between them. The CDR3 has 13 residues. CDR3 nucleotide sequence: TGTGCCAGTAGGGTCGTCGGGGACTATGGCTACACCTTC. This encodes CASRVVGDYGYTF.

The chain uses TRBV10-3 and TRBJ1-1; D gene uncertain. Trimming left V 4 bases short and J 0 bases short, with 9 bases between. CDR1 is ENHRY and CDR2 is SYGVKD in the germline V gene. The length of the CDR3 is 14 residues. DNA for the CDR3: TGTGCCATCAGTGCACGGGGAGTGAACACTGAAGCTTTCTTT. Its translation is CAISARGVNTEAFF.

This clone occurred a few times. The rearrangement joins TRBV27 to TRBJ2-7; 7 bases align to TRBD2. The trim removed 5 bases at V and 7 bases at J, leaving 14 bases unmatched. This CDR3 comprises 15 residues. The germline CDR1 and CDR2 sequences are MNHEY and SMNVEV (reference sequence). In DNA, the CDR3 is TGTGCCAGCAGTCTCTCCCCATGGGGGGGAAGGGAGCAGTACTTC. Translated, it gives CASSLSPWGGREQYF.

This clone was detected only a few times. This chain uses TRBV5-4 with TRBJ1-2; the match to TRBD1 covers 9 bases. The CDR3 has 15 amino acids. Trimming cost V 0 bases and J 2 bases; bases outside gene matches: 2. Germline V lookup: CDR1 SGHNT, CDR2 YYREEE (reference sequence). CDR3 protein: CASSLGGTGNYGYTF. The CDR3 DNA is TGTGCCAGCAGCTTGGGGGGGACAGGGAACTATGGCTACACCTTC.